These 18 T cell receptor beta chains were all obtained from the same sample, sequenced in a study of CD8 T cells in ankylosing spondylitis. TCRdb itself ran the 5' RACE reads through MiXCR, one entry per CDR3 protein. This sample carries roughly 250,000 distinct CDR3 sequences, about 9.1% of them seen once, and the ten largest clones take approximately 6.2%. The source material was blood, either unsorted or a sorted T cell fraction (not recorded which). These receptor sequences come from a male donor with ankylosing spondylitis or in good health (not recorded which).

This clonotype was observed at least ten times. The DNA for the CDR3 is TGTGCCAGCAGCTTCCCTAGCGGGAGCGGAGGGAATGAGCAGTTCTTC. Protein: CASSFPSGSGGNEQFF. This chain uses TRBV7-6 with TRBJ2-1, with 10 bases lining up with TRBD2. The V gene's germline CDR1 is SGHVS and CDR2 FNYEAQ. There are 16 residues in the CDR3. V lost 3 bases to trimming and J lost 7 bases; unmatched junction nucleotides: 9.

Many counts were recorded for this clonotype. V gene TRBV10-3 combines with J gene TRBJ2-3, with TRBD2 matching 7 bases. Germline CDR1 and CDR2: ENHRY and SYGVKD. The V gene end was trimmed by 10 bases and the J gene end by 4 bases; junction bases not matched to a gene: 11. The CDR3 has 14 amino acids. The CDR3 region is CATSAGTGADTQYF. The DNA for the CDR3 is TGTGCCACTTCAGCGGGGACGGGGGCAGATACGCAGTATTTT.

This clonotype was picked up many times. CDR3 amino acids: CASASYQETQYF. The CDR3 DNA sequence: TGTGCCTCTGCCTCTTACCAAGAGACCCAGTACTTC. The rearrangement links TRBV10-3 to TRBJ2-5; D gene unclear. V was cut by 11 bases and J by 0 bases, with 10 bases left in between. CDR1 ENHRY and CDR2 SYGVKD come from the germline V gene. The CDR3 has 12 amino acids.

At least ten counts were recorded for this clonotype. The CDR3 loop reads CRQGADTQYF. The CDR3 coding sequence is TGCAGACAGGGCGCAGATACGCAGTATTTT. The rearrangement joins TRBV20-1 to TRBJ2-3, with D tentatively TRBD1 (6 bases). This CDR3 region has 10 residues. Germline-derived CDR1 and CDR2 are DFQATT and SNEGSKA (reference sequence).

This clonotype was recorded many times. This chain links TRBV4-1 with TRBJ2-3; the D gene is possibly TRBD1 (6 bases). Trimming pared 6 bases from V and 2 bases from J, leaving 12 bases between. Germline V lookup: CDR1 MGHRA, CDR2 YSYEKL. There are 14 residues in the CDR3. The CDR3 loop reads CASRTQGITDTQYF. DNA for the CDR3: TGCGCCAGCAGAACACAGGGAATCACAGATACGCAGTATTTT.

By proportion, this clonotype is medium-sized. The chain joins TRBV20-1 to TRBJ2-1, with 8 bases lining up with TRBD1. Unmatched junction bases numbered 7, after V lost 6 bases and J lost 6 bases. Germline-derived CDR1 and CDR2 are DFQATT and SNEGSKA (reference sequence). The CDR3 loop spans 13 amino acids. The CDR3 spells CSANTDRANEQFF. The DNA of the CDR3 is TGCAGTGCCAATACGGACAGGGCCAATGAGCAGTTCTTC.

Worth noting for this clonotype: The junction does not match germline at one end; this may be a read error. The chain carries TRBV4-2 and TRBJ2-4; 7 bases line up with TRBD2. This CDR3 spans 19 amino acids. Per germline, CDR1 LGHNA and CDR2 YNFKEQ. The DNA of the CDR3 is TGTGCCAGCAGCCAAGTACCTTATTCTGGGGAGGGAGCCAAAACCATTCAGTACTTC. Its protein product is CASSQVPYSGEGAKTIQYF.

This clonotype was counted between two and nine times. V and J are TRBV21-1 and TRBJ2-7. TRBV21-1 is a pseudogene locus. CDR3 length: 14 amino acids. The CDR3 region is CASSEDRGSDEQYF. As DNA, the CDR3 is TGTGCCAGCAGCGAAGACAGGGGATCCGACGAGCAGTACTTC.

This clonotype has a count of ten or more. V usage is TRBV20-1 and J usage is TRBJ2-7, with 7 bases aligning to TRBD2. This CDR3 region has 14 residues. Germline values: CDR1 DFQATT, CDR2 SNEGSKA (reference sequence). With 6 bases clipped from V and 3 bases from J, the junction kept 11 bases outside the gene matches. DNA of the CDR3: TGCAGTGCCCCCTCCGGACTAGGTTTCTACGAGCAGTACTTC. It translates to CSAPSGLGFYEQYF.

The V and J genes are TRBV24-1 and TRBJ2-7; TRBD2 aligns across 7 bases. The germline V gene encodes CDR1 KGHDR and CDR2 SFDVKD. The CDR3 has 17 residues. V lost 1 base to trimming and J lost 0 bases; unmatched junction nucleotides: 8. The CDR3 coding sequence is TGTGCCACCAGTGATTTCCTCGGGACTACCCACTCCTACGAGCAGTACTTC. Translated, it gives CATSDFLGTTHSYEQYF.

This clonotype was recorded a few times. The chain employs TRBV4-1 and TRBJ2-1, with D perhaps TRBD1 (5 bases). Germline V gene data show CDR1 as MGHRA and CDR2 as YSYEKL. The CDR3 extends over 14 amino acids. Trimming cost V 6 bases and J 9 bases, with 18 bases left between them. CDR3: CASRPGHLGSEQFF. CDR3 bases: TGCGCCAGCAGGCCCGGACACTTAGGTTCTGAGCAGTTCTTC.

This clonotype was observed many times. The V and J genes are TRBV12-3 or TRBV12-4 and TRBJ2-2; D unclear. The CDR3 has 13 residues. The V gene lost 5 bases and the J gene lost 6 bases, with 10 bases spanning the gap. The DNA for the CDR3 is TGTGCCAGCAGTCGTCCGTCCGCCGGGGAGCTGTTTTTT. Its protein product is CASSRPSAGELFF.

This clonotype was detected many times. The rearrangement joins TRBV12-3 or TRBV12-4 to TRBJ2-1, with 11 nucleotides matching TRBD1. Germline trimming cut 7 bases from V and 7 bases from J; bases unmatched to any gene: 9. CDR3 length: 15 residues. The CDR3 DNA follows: TGTGCCAGCACTTCCGGGACAGGGGGAAAGAATGAGCAGTTCTTC. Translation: CASTSGTGGKNEQFF.

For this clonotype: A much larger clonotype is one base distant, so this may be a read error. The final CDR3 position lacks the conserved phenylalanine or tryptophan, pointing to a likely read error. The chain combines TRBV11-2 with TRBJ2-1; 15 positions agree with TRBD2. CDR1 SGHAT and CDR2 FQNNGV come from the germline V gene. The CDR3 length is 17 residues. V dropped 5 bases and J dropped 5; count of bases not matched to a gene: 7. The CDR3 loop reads CASSHGTSGRINNEQFL. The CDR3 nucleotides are TGTGCCAGCAGCCACGGGACTAGCGGGAGGATAAACAATGAGCAGTTCTTA.

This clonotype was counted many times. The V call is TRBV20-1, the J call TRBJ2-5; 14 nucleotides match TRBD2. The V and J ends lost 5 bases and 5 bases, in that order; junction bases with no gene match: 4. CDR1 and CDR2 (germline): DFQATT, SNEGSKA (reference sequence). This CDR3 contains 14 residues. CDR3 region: CSALTSGRAETQYF. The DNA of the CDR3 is TGCAGTGCTCTGACTAGCGGGAGGGCCGAGACCCAGTACTTC.

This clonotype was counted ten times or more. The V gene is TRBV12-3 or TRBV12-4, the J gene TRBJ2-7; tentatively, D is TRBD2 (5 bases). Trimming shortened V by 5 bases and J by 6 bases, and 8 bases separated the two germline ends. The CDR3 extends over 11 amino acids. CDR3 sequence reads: CASSVRGEQYF. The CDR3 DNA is TGTGCCAGCAGTGTCCGGGGCGAGCAGTACTTC.

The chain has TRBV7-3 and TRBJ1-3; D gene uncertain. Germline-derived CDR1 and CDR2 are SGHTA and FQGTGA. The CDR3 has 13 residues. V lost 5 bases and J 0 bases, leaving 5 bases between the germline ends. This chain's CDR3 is CASSGDSGNTIYF. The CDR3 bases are TGTGCCAGCAGCGGGGACTCTGGAAACACCATATATTTT.

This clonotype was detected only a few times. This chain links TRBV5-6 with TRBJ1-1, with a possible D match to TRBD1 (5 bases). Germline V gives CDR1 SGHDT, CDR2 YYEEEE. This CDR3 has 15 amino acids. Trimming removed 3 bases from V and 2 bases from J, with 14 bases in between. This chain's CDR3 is CASSSGSGGNTEAFF. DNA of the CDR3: TGTGCCAGCAGCTCAGGATCGGGGGGAAACACTGAAGCTTTCTTT. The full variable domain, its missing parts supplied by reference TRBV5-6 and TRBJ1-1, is DAGVTQSPTHLIKTRGQQVTLRCSPKSGHDTVSWYQQALGQGPQFIFQYYEEEERQRGNFPDRFSGHQFPNYSSELNVNALLLGDSALYLCASSSGSGGNTEAFFGQGTRLTVV.